These 7 T cell receptor beta chains share one sample of origin, sequenced in a study of CD8 T cells in ankylosing spondylitis. In TCRdb, the 5' RACE reads were re-called with MiXCR into one record per CDR3 protein. The data hold 250,000 to 350,000 distinct CDR3 sequences, with 20% observed a single time. Sequenced: blood, either unsorted or a sorted T cell fraction (not recorded which). These receptors were collected from a male donor with ankylosing spondylitis or in good health (not recorded which).

The chain is built from TRBV5-4 and TRBJ1-2, with no clear D. V lost 0 bases and J lost 8, with 11 bases in between. From germline, CDR1 is SGHNT and CDR2 YYREEE (reference sequence). CDR3 length: 13 residues. The CDR3 nucleotides are TGTGCCAGCAGCTTGGATGCAGGAGGCGGCTACACCTTC. Translated: CASSLDAGGGYTF.

Only a few counts were recorded for this clonotype. The chain couples TRBV14 to TRBJ2-2, with D tentatively TRBD1 or TRBD2 (5 bases each). Germline CDR1 is SGHDN and CDR2 is FVKESK. The length of the CDR3 is 13 residues. V lost 5 bases, J lost 7 bases, and 11 bases lay in between. CDR3 bases: TGTGCCAGCAGCGAGGGGATGGGCGGGGAGCTGTTTTTT. Translated, it gives CASSEGMGGELFF.

This clonotype was seen only a few times. The chain links TRBV12-3 or TRBV12-4 to TRBJ1-2; D gene unclear. The length of the CDR3 is 10 residues. The V end lost 4 bases, the J end lost 12 bases, and 9 bases lay between the germline ends. Written as DNA, the CDR3 is TGTGCCAGCAGTTCCGTTCCGGACACCTTC. This translates into CASSSVPDTF.

The chain links TRBV19 to TRBJ1-6; maybe TRBD1 (6 bases). V was pared by 5 bases and J by 7 bases, with 15 bases between. The germline V gene encodes CDR1 LNHDA and CDR2 SQIVND (reference sequence). The CDR3 extends over 15 amino acids. For the CDR3, the DNA is TGTGCCAGTAGTGGACAGTCGCATCCAAATTCACCCCTCCACTTT. Residues: CASSGQSHPNSPLHF.

This chain connects TRBV11-1 to TRBJ2-1; 7 bases are a match to TRBD1. The germline V gene encodes CDR1 SGHAT and CDR2 FQDESV (reference sequence). This CDR3 is built from 18 residues. V trimming: 5 bases; J trimming: 0 bases; junction bases outside the gene matches: 13. In DNA, the CDR3 is TGTGCCAGCAGCATCTTCCCGGGACAGTTTAGCTCCTACAATGAGCAGTTCTTC. Encoded protein: CASSIFPGQFSSYNEQFF.

This clonotype was seen a handful of times. CDR3 nucleotide sequence: TGTGCCGTACCGGGGGGAACCGGGGAGCTGTTTTTT. Translating it yields CAVPGGTGELFF. The chain carries TRBV7-3 and TRBJ2-2; 7 bases line up with TRBD2. Germline CDR1 is SGHTA and CDR2 is FQGTGA. The V gene end was trimmed by 11 bases and the J gene end by 5 bases; junction bases not matched to a gene: 5. The CDR3 extends over 12 amino acids.

J is TRBJ2-1 and V is TRBV12-3 or TRBV12-4; TRBD2 aligns across 11 bases. The CDR3 has 18 residues. Germline trimming cut 7 bases from V and 0 bases from J; bases unmatched to any gene: 11. Written as DNA, the CDR3 is TGTGCCAGCAACCCGGGACTAGCGGCCTTAAGCTCCTACAATGAGCAGTTCTTC. Encoded protein: CASNPGLAALSSYNEQFF.